The clone carrying this T cell receptor (beta chain) was counted ten times or more. Its antigen is undetermined. The CDR3 loop spans 15 amino acids. From germline, CDR1 is SGHNT and CDR2 YYREEE (reference sequence). V lost 0 bases and J lost 0, with 9 bases in between. TCR beta libraries were made by quantitative 5'-RACE with molecular barcodes. TCRdb reprocessed the 5' RACE reads with MiXCR, giving one entry per CDR3 protein. The sample has under 300,000 distinct CDR3 sequences, approximately 9% seen once. This entry belongs to a study of CD8 T cells in ankylosing spondylitis. General study points: Peripheral blood held disease-linked clones only at relatively low frequency, and these were CD8+. As reported, disease-linked clones showed significant enrichment in matched ankylosing spondylitis synovial fluid. Characteristic of ankylosing spondylitis blood, it appeared, was a TCR beta motif comprising about eight highly homologous variants.

The sample was blood, either unsorted or a sorted T cell fraction (not recorded which). This clonotype was obtained from a male donor with ankylosing spondylitis or in good health (not recorded which). The chain carries TRBV5-4 and TRBJ1-2; D ambiguous. The CDR3 bases are TGTGCCAGCAGCTTGGGTGGTGCACCTAACTATGGCTACACCTTC. The encoded protein is CASSLGGAPNYGYTF.